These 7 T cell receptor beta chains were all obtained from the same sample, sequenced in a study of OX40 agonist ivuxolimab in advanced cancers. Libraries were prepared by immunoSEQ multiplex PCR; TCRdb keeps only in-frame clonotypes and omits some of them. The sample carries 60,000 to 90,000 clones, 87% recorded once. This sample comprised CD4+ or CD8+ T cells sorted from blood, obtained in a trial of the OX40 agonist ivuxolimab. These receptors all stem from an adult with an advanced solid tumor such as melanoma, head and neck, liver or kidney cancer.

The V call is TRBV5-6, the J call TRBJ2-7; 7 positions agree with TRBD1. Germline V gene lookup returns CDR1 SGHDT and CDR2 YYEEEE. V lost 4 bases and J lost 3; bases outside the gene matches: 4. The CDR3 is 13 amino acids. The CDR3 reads CASSTGTVYEQYF. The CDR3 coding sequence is TGTGCCAGCAGCACTGGGACAGTCTACGAGCAGTACTTC.

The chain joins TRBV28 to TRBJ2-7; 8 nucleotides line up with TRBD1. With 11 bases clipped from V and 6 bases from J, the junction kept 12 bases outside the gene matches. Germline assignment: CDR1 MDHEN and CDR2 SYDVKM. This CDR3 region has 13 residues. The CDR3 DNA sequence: TGTGCCGTCCGAGGGACAGGAGTTTCCGAGCAGTACTTC. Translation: CAVRGTGVSEQYF.

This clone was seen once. CDR3 sequence reads: CASSSTRQGGLFF. CDR3 nucleotide sequence: TGTGCCAGCAGCTCGACCAGACAGGGAGGACTGTTTTTT. This chain connects TRBV28 to TRBJ1-4; 7 positions match TRBD1. The CDR3 has 13 residues. The germline V gene encodes CDR1 MDHEN and CDR2 SYDVKM. After removal of 6 bases from V and 13 bases from J, the junction contained 11 bases not matched to a gene.

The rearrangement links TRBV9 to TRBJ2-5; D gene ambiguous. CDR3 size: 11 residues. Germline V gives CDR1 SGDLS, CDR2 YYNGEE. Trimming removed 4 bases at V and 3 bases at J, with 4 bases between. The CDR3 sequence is CASSREETQYF. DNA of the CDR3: TGTGCCAGCAGCAGGGAAGAGACCCAGTACTTC.

For the CDR3, the DNA is TGTGCCAGTAGTATTTGGGGAGGCCAGGGGGCCCACTATGGCTACACCTTC. It specifies CASSIWGGQGAHYGYTF. This rearrangement joins TRBV19 to TRBJ1-2; the match to TRBD1 covers 8 bases. J gave up 3 bases and V 3 bases, and 12 bases lay outside the gene matches. The germline V gene encodes CDR1 LNHDA and CDR2 SQIVND (reference sequence). CDR3 size: 17 residues.

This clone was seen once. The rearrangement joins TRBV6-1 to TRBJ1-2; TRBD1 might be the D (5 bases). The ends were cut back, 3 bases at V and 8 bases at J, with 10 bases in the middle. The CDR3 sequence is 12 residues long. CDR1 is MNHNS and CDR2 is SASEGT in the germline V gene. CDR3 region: CASSDSGLGYTF. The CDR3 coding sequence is TGTGCCAGCAGTGATTCGGGGCTAGGCTACACCTTC.

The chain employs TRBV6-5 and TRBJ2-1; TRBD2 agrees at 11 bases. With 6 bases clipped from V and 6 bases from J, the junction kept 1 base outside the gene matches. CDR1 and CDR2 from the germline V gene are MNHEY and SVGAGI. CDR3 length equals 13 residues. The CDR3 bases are TGTGCCAGCAGACTAGCGGGAGTCAATGAGCAGTTCTTC. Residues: CASRLAGVNEQFF.